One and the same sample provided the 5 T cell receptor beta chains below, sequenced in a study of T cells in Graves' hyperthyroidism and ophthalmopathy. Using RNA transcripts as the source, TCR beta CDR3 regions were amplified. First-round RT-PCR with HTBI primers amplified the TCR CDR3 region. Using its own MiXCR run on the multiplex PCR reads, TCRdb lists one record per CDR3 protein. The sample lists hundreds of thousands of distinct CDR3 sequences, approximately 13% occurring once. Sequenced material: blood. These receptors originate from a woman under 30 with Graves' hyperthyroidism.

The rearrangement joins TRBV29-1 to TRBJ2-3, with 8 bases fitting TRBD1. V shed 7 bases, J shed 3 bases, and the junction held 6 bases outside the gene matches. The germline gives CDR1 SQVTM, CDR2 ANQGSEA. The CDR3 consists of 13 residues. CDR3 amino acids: CSASRGQTDTQYF. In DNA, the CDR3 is TGCAGCGCCAGCAGGGGGCAGACAGATACGCAGTATTTT.

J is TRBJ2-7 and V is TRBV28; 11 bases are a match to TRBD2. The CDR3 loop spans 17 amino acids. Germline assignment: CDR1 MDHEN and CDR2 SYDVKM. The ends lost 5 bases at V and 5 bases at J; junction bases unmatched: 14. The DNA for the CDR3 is TGTGCCAGCAGTCCCGAGACTAGCGGGATTTATGGAGACGAGCAGTACTTC. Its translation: CASSPETSGIYGDEQYF.

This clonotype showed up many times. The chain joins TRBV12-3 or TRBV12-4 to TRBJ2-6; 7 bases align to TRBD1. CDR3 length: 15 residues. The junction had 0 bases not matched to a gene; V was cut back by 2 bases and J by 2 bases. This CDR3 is CASSLRGPGANVLTF. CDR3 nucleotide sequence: TGTGCCAGCAGTTTAAGGGGGCCTGGGGCCAACGTCCTGACTTTC.

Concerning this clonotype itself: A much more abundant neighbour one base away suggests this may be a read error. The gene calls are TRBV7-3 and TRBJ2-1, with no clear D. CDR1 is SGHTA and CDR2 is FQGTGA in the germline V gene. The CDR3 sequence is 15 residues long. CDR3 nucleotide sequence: TGTACCAGCATTGAACGTCGGGCCGAAACCAATGAGCAGTTCTTC. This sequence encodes CTSIERRAETNEQFF.

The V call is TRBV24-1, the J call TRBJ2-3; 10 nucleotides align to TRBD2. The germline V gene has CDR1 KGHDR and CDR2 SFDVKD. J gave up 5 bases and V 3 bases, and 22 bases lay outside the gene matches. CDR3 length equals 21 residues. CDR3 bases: TGTGCCACCAGTGATCCGGCAGAGAGCGGGAGGGCCGGGTCCCTTGGAGATACGCAGTATTTT. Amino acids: CATSDPAESGRAGSLGDTQYF.